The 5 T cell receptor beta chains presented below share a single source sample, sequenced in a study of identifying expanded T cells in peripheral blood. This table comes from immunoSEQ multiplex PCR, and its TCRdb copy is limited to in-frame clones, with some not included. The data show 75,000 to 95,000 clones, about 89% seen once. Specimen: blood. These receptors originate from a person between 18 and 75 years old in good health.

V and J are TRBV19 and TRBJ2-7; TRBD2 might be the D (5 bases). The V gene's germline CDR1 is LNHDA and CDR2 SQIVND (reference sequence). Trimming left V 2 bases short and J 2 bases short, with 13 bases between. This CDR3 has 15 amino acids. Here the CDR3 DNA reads TGTGCCAGTAGTATAAGCGGAAATCTGGCCTACGAGCAGTACTTC. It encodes CASSISGNLAYEQYF.

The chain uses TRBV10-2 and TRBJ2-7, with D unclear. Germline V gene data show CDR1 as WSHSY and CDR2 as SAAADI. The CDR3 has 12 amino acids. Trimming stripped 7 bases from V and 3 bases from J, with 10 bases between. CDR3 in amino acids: CASKGQYYEQYF. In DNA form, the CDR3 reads TGCGCCAGCAAGGGCCAGTACTACGAGCAGTACTTC.

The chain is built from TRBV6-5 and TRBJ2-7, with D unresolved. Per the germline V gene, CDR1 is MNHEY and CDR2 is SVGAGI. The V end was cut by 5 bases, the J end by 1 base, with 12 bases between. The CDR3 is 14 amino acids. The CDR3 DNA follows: TGTGCCAGCAGTAAAAGTCCTGGGTCCTACGAGCAGTACTTC. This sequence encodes CASSKSPGSYEQYF.

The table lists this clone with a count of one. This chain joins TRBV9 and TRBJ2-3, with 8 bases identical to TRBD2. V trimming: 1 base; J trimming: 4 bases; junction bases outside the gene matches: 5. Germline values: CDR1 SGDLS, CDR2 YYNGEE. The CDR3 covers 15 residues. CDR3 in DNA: TGTGCCAGCAGCGTATTTAGCGGGATCGCAGATACGCAGTATTTT. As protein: CASSVFSGIADTQYF.

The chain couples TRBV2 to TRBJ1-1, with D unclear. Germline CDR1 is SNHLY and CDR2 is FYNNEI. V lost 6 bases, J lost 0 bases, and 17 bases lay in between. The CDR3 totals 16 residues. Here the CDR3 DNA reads TGTGCCAGCAGGGTTACGGCTTCGGCCATGAACACTGAAGCTTTCTTT. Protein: CASRVTASAMNTEAFF.